The sequence of this T cell receptor (beta chain) was determined in a study of shared clonotypes between healthy human individuals. Assay: immunoSEQ multiplex PCR; the TCRdb copy retains only in-frame clones and omits some. The sample contains roughly 2,500,000 clones, under 95% of which appear only once. Sequenced material: naive CD4+ T cells from PBMCs. Noted subset: CD45RA+ positively selected. This receptor was taken from a man between 18 and 35 years old in good health. Some clones in this sample may be carry-over from other donors' samples.

CDR3 nucleotides: TGTGCCAGCAGTTTAAAAGCGGGGTACACCGGGGAGCTGTTTTTT. Its protein product is CASSLKAGYTGELFF. V and J are TRBV28 and TRBJ2-2; TRBD2 agrees at 7 bases. CDR3 length: 15 amino acids. With 2 bases clipped from V and 3 bases from J, the junction kept 3 bases outside the gene matches. Germline CDR1 reads MDHEN; CDR2 reads SYDVKM.